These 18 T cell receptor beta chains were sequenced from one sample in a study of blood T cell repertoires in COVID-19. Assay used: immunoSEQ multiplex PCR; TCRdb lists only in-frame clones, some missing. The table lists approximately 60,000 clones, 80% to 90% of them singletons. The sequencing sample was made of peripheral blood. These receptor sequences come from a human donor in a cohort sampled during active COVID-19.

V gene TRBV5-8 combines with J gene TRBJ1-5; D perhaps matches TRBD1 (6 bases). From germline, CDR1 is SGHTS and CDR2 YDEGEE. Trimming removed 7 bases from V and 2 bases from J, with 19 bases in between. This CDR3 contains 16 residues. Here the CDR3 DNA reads TGTGCCAGCTCAACAGGGACATTAGTAGGCAATCAGCCCCAGCATTTT. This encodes CASSTGTLVGNQPQHF.

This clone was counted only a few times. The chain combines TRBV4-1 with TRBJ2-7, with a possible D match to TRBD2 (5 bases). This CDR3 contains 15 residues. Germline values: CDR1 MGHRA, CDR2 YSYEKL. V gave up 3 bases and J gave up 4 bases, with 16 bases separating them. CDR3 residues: CASSQRVSAGYEQYF. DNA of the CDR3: TGCGCCAGCAGCCAGCGGGTCTCAGCCGGGTACGAGCAGTACTTC.

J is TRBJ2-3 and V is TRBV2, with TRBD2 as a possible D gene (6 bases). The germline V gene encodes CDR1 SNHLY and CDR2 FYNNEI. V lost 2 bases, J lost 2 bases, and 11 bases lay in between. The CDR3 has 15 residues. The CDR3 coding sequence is TGTGCCAGCAGTGAATCGGGGGTAGCCACAGATACGCAGTATTTT. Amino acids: CASSESGVATDTQYF.

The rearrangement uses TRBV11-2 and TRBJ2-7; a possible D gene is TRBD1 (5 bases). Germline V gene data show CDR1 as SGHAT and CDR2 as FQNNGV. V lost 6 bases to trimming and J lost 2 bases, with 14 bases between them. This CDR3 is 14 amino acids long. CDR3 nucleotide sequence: TGTGCCAGCAGTCCCAGGGTGGGGCCCTACGAGCAGTACTTC. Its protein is CASSPRVGPYEQYF. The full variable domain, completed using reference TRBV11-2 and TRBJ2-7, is EAGVAQSPRYKIIEKRQSVAFWCNPISGHATLYWYQQILGQGPKLLIQFQNNGVVDDSQLPKDRFSAERLKGVDSTLKIQPAKLEDSAVYLCASSPRVGPYEQYFGPGTRLTVT.

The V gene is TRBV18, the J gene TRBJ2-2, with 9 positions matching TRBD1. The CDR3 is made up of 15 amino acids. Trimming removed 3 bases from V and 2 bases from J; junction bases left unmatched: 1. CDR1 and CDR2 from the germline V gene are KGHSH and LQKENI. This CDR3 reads CASSPGQGNTGELFF. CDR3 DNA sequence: TGTGCCAGCTCACCGGGACAGGGAAACACCGGGGAGCTGTTTTTT.

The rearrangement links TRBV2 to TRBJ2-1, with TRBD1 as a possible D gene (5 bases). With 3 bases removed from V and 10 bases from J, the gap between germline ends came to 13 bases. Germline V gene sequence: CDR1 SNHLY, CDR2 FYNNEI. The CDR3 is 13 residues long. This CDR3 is CASSDRAKTEQFF. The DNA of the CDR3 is TGTGCCAGCAGTGACAGGGCCAAGACAGAGCAGTTCTTC.

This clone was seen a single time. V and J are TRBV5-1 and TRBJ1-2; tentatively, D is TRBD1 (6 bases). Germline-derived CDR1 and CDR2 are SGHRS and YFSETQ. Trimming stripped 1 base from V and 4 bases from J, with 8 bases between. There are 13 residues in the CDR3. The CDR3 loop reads CASSLQTGYGYTF. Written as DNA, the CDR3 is TGCGCCAGCAGCTTGCAGACAGGCTATGGCTACACCTTC.

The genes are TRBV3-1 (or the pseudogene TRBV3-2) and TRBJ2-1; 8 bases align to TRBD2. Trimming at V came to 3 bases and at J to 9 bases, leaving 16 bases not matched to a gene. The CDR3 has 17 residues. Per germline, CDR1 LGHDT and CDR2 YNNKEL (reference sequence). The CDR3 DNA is TGTGCCAGCAGCCAGGAGACCGGGACTAGTATCTTCGCTGAGCAGTTCTTC. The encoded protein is CASSQETGTSIFAEQFF.

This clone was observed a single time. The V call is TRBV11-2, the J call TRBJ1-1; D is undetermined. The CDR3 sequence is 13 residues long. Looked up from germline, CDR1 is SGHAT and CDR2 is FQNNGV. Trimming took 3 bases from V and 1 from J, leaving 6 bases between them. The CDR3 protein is CASSFVQNTEAFF. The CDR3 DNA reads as TGTGCCAGCAGCTTTGTTCAGAACACTGAAGCTTTCTTT.

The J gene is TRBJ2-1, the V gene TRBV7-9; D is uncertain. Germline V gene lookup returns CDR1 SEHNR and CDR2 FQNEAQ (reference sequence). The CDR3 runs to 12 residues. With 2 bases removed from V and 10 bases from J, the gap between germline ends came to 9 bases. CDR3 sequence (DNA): TGTGCCAGCAGCTTATCTGTCCCCGAGCAGTTCTTC. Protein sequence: CASSLSVPEQFF.

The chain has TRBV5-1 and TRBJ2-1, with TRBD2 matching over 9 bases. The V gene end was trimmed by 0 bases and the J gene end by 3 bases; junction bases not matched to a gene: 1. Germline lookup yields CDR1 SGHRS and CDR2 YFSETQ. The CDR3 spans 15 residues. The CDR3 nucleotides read TGCGCCAGCAGCTTGGGACTAGCGGTCTACAATGAGCAGTTCTTC. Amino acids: CASSLGLAVYNEQFF.

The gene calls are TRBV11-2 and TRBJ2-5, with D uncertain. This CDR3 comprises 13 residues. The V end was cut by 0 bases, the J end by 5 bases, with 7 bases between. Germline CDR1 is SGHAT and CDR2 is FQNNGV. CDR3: CASSLDLMETQYF. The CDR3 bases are TGTGCCAGCAGCTTAGATCTTATGGAGACCCAGTACTTC. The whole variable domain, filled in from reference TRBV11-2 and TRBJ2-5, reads EAGVAQSPRYKIIEKRQSVAFWCNPISGHATLYWYQQILGQGPKLLIQFQNNGVVDDSQLPKDRFSAERLKGVDSTLKIQPAKLEDSAVYLCASSLDLMETQYFGPGTRLLVL.

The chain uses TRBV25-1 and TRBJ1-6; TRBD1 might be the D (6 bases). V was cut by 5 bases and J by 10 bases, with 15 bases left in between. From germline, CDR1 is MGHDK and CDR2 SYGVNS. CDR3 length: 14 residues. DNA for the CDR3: TGTGCCAGCAGTAATACAGGGACCGGCTCACCCCTCCACTTT. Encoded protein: CASSNTGTGSPLHF.

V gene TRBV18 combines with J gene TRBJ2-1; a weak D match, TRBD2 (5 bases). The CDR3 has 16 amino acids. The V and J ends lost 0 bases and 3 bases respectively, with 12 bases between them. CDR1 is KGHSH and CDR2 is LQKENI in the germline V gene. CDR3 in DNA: TGTGCCAGCTCACCACCGAGGACTTTATTCTACAATGAGCAGTTCTTC. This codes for CASSPPRTLFYNEQFF.

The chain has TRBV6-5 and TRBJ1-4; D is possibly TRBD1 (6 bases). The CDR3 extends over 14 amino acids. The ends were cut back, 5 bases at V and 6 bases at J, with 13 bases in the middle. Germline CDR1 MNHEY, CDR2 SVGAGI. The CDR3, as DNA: TGTGCCAGCAGTCCCCAGGGGAGGGATGAAAAACTGTTTTTT. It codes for CASSPQGRDEKLFF.

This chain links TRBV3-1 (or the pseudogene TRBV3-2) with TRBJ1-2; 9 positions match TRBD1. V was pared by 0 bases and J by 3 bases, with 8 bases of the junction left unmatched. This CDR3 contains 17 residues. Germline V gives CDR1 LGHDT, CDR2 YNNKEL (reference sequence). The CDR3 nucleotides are TGTGCCAGCAGCCAAGAGAGGACAGGGGCCCCTGACTATGGCTACACCTTC. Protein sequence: CASSQERTGAPDYGYTF.

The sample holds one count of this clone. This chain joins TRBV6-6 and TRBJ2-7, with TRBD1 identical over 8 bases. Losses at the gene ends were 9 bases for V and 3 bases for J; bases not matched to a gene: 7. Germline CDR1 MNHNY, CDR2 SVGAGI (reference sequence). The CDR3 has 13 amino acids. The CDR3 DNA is TGTGCCAGTCGGACAGGGACGGGCTACGAGCAGTACTTC. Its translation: CASRTGTGYEQYF.

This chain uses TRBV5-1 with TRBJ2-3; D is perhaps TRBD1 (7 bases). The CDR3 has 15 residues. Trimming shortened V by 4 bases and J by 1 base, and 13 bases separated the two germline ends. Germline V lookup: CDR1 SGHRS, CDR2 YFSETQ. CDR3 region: CASSPRGARTDTQYF. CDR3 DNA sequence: TGCGCCAGCAGCCCCAGGGGGGCCCGCACAGATACGCAGTATTTT.